What follows describes a single TCR beta chain. Its antigen remains unidentified. With 6 bases removed from V and 5 bases from J, the gap between germline ends came to 7 bases. Germline assignment: CDR1 LGHNT and CDR2 FRNRAP. This CDR3 is built from 12 residues. This sample is drawn from a study of T cell repertoires in cytomegalovirus infection. TCRdb fed the reads into MiXCR, producing one record per CDR3 protein. The sample yields a few hundred thousand distinct CDR3 sequences, about 33% seen once. This TCR derives from a human donor in good health (CMV status not recorded). Some clones in this sample may be carry-over from other donors' samples. V gene TRBV12-5 combines with J gene TRBJ2-2; D is unresolved. This sample comprised cultured PBMCs, obtained from culture after CMV antigen stimulation. CDR3: CASGRSTGELFF. The CDR3 DNA sequence: TGTGCTAGTGGCCGCTCGACCGGGGAGCTGTTTTTT.